These T cell receptor beta chains were read from a single sample in a study of blood T cells in healthy people across ages. TCRdb fed the 5' RACE reads into MiXCR, producing one record per CDR3 protein. The data hold some 1.1 million distinct CDR3 sequences, with roughly two fifths observed a single time. The sequencing input was blood. The receptors were sampled from a man aged 18 to 30 in good health. The CDR3 runs from the conserved cysteine through the conserved F or W. The order of the fields is V gene, clone size, D gene, J gene, CDR3 protein, CDR3 DNA. The D gene is left open where the match is weak. Clone size, where shown, is once, few, many, or a class for clones that have expanded.

TRBV7-9,few,TRBD1,TRBJ2-1,CASSLGGTGGVNEQFF,TGTGCCAGCAGCTTAGGTGGGACAGGGGGGGTCAATGAGCAGTTCTTC
TRBV4-1,once,-,TRBJ1-1,CASSQSGRDGNTEAFF,TGCGCCAGCAGCCAATCGGGACGGGACGGGAACACTGAAGCTTTCTTT
TRBV10-3,-,-,TRBJ2-1,CAISESYRAENNEQFF,TGTGCCATCAGTGAGTCCTACAGGGCTGAAAACAATGAGCAGTTCTTC
TRBV13,-,TRBD1,TRBJ1-1,CAGSLEDRGDTEAFF,TGTGCCGGCAGCTTAGAAGACAGGGGGGACACTGAAGCTTTCTTT
TRBV4-3,-,TRBD1,TRBJ1-3,CASSLSKGATIYF,TGCGCCAGCAGCCTCTCCAAGGGGGCCACCATATATTTT
TRBV4-3,many,-,TRBJ1-2,CASSQASGIANYGYTF,TGCGCCAGCAGCCAAGCTTCTGGAATAGCGAACTATGGCTACACCTTC
TRBV12-3/TRBV12-4,-,TRBD1,TRBJ2-3,CASSPGQETSTDTQYF,TGTGCCAGCAGCCCCGGACAGGAGACTAGCACAGATACGCAGTATTTT
TRBV3-1,-,-,TRBJ2-1,CASSQTGTGSYNEQFF,TGTGCCAGCAGCCAAACAGGGACGGGCTCCTACAATGAGCAGTTCTTC
TRBV10-3,few,TRBD1,TRBJ2-1,CAISGPRQGQAENEQFF,TGTGCCATCAGTGGGCCACGACAGGGCCAAGCAGAGAATGAGCAGTTCTTC
TRBV2,-,-,TRBJ1-4,CASTVEGATNEKLFF,TGTGCCAGCACAGTGGAGGGAGCAACTAATGAAAAACTGTTTTTT
TRBV27,-,TRBD2,TRBJ2-3,CASSSTRGGTDTQYF,TGTGCCAGCAGTTCAACTCGGGGGGGGACAGATACGCAGTATTTT
TRBV14,-,-,TRBJ2-3,CASSQRGLGTDTQYF,TGTGCCAGCAGCCAGAGGGGCTTGGGGACAGATACGCAGTATTTT
TRBV20-1,few,-,TRBJ1-2,CSARDVRGRGYGYTF,TGCAGTGCTAGAGATGTAAGGGGCCGGGGCTATGGCTACACCTTC
TRBV12-3/TRBV12-4,-,-,TRBJ2-7,CASSLRQGEYNEQYF,TGTGCCAGCAGTTTAAGGCAGGGAGAATACAATGAGCAGTACTTC
TRBV20-1,-,-,TRBJ1-1,CSARGGAENTEAFF,TGCAGTGCTAGAGGGGGGGCAGAGAACACTGAAGCTTTCTTT
TRBV7-8,many,-,TRBJ2-7,CASSLAVGQGIYEQYF,TGTGCCAGCAGCTTAGCGGTGGGGCAGGGGATCTACGAGCAGTACTTC
TRBV7-3,once,-,TRBJ2-1,CASWRRGEQFF,TGTGCCAGTTGGCGCCGGGGGGAGCAGTTCTTC
TRBV27,-,TRBD2,TRBJ2-3,CAGAQRGATDTQYF,TGTGCCGGCGCCCAGCGGGGGGCTACAGATACGCAGTATTTT
TRBV12-3/TRBV12-4,-,-,TRBJ2-3,CVSTQSVADTQYF,TGTGTCAGCACTCAATCAGTGGCGGATACGCAGTATTTT
TRBV3-1,few,-,TRBJ2-7,CASSQSRGTYEQYF,TGTGCCAGCAGCCAGAGCAGGGGAACCTACGAGCAGTACTTC
TRBV18,-,-,TRBJ1-1,CASSPQLGEAFF,TGTGCCAGCTCACCACAGCTAGGAGAAGCTTTCTTT
TRBV6-2/TRBV6-3,-,TRBD1,TRBJ1-1,CASSFQTDRRNTEAFF,TGTGCCAGCAGTTTCCAGACGGACAGGAGGAACACTGAAGCTTTCTTT
TRBV7-2,-,-,TRBJ2-5,CASSPRIETQYF,TGTGCCAGCAGCCCCCGAATAGAGACCCAGTACTTC
TRBV4-3,few,-,TRBJ1-4,CASSQGAGVEKLFF,TGCGCCAGCAGCCAAGGGGCGGGTGTGGAAAAACTGTTTTTT
TRBV7-2,-,-,TRBJ1-6,CASNLYRTGNSPLHF,TGTGCCAGCAACTTATATCGGACGGGAAATTCACCCCTCCACTTT
TRBV3-1,-,TRBD1,TRBJ2-7,CASSQDGTGRPYEQYF,TGTGCCAGCAGCCAAGACGGGACAGGGCGACCCTACGAGCAGTACTTC
TRBV7-2,-,TRBD1,TRBJ2-7,CASSLGTGAHEQYF,TGTGCCAGCAGCTTGGGGACAGGGGCACACGAGCAGTACTTC
TRBV10-3,-,-,TRBJ2-1,CAISEYGPGSGDEQFF,TGTGCCATCAGTGAGTACGGGCCAGGGAGTGGCGATGAGCAGTTCTTC
TRBV18,-,-,TRBJ1-5,CASSPQATTVNQPQHF,TGTGCCAGCTCACCACAGGCCACAACCGTTAATCAGCCCCAGCATTTT
TRBV12-3/TRBV12-4,-,TRBD1,TRBJ2-4,CASRPYGQGDEQYF,TGTGCCAGCAGGCCCTACGGACAGGGGGATGAGCAGTACTTC
TRBV7-9,many,-,TRBJ2-3,CASSSDSYPLTQYF,TGTGCCAGCAGCTCGGACTCTTACCCCCTTACGCAGTATTTT
TRBV30,-,-,TRBJ2-5,CAWSRGGSREQYF,TGTGCCTGGAGTAGAGGGGGATCTCGGGAGCAGTACTTC
TRBV29-1,few,-,TRBJ1-1,CSVQTDKNTEAFF,TGCAGCGTGCAGACAGATAAGAACACTGAAGCTTTCTTT
TRBV20-1,-,-,TRBJ2-7,CSVTGPGVDYEQYF,TGCAGTGTTACCGGACCAGGAGTAGATTACGAGCAGTACTTC
TRBV7-4,-,-,TRBJ1-4,CAGSFEHSNEKLFF,TGTGCCGGCAGCTTTGAGCACTCTAATGAAAAACTGTTTTTT
TRBV29-1,-,TRBD1,TRBJ1-2,CSALNRGGDYGYTF,TGCAGCGCACTAAACAGGGGAGGTGACTATGGCTACACCTTC
TRBV29-1,-,-,TRBJ1-1,CSAVEGRAEAFF,TGCAGCGCCGTGGAGGGGAGGGCTGAAGCTTTCTTT
TRBV5-1,few,-,TRBJ2-7,CASRRDTTSYEQYF,TGCGCCAGCAGGAGAGACACGACATCCTACGAGCAGTACTTC
TRBV4-2,few,TRBD1,TRBJ2-1,CASSQGTGNNEQFF,TGTGCCAGCAGCCAAGGGACAGGGAACAATGAGCAGTTCTTC
TRBV20-1,few,-,TRBJ1-2,CSAREGALNYGYTF,TGCAGTGCTAGAGAGGGGGCGCTTAACTATGGCTACACCTTC
TRBV20-1,many,TRBD1,TRBJ1-1,CSARRTGMNTEAFF,TGCAGTGCTCGCAGGACAGGGATGAACACTGAAGCTTTCTTT
TRBV6-6,few,TRBD1,TRBJ1-5,CASSFNRGLSNQPQHF,TGTGCCAGCAGCTTTAACAGGGGGCTGAGCAATCAGCCCCAGCATTTT
TRBV4-2,once,TRBD2,TRBJ2-7,CASSTSGGLYNEQYF,TGTGCCAGCAGCACTAGCGGGGGGCTCTACAATGAGCAGTACTTC
TRBV10-3,-,TRBD1,TRBJ2-1,CVISATGGGNEQFF,TGTGTCATCAGTGCGACAGGGGGAGGCAATGAGCAGTTCTTC
TRBV10-3,few,-,TRBJ2-3,CAITGLITDTQYF,TGTGCCATCACAGGGCTAATCACAGATACGCAGTATTTT
TRBV5-1,-,-,TRBJ1-1,CASRQLLNTEAFF,TGCGCCAGCAGACAACTTCTGAACACTGAAGCTTTCTTT